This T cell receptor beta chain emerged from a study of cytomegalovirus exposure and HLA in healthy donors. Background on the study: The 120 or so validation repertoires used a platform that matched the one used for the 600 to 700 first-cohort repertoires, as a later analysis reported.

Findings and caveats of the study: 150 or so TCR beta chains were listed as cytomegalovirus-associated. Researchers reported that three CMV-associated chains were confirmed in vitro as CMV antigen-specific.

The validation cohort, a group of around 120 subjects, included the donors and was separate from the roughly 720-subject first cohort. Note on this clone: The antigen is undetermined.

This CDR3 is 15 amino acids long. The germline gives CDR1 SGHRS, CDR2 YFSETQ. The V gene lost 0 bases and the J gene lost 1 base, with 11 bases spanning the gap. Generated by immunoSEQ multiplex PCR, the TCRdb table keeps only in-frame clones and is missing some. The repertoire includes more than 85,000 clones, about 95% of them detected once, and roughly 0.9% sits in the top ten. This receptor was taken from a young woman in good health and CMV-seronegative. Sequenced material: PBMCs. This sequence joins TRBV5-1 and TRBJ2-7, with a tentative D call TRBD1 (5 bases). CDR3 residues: CASSLAGSGSYEQYF. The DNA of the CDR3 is TGCGCCAGCAGCTTGGCTGGATCAGGGTCCTACGAGCAGTACTTC. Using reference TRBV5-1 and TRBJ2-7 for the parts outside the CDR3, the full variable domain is KAGVTQTPRYLIKTRGQQVTLSCSPISGHRSVSWYQQTPGQGLQFLFEYFSETQRNKGNFPGRFSGRQFSNSRSEMNVSTLELGDSALYLCASSLAGSGSYEQYFGPGTRLTVT.